These T cell receptor beta chains were read from a single sample in a study of cytomegalovirus exposure and HLA in healthy donors. Libraries were prepared by immunoSEQ multiplex PCR; TCRdb keeps only in-frame clonotypes and omits some of them. There are 90,000 or so clones in the sample; roughly four fifths occur only once, and roughly 3.4% lies in the top ten. What was sequenced was PBMCs. The source is a man in his thirties or forties in good health and CMV-seropositive. The CDR3 runs from the conserved cysteine through the conserved F or W. A D gene is named only where the DNA matches it firmly. Expanded clones get a size class; other rows say once, few or many, or leave the size out.

abundance	j_gene	d_gene	v_gene	CDR3aa	CDR3nt
NA	TRBJ2-7	TRBD2	TRBV5-1	CASSLSSGDAYEQYF	TGCGCCAGCAGCTTGAGTAGCGGGGACGCCTACGAGCAGTACTTC
once	TRBJ2-7	TRBD2	TRBV4-1	CASSQVLGLADYYEQYF	TGCGCCAGCAGCCAAGTGCTGGGACTAGCGGATTACTACGAGCAGTACTTC
NA	TRBJ1-1	NA	TRBV6-5	CASSYEGAPTNTEAFF	TGTGCCAGCAGTTACGAAGGGGCGCCCACGAACACTGAAGCTTTCTTT
NA	TRBJ2-1	TRBD2	TRBV19	CASSRSGTSGSYNNEQFF	TGTGCCAGTAGTAGATCAGGGACTAGCGGGAGTTACAACAATGAGCAGTTCTTC
NA	TRBJ2-7	TRBD2	TRBV18	CASSHQQRDSEQYF	TGTGCCAGCTCACACCAACAGCGGGACTCCGAGCAGTACTTC
NA	TRBJ2-7	TRBD2	TRBV7-9	CASSLNSGMRYEQYF	TGTGCCAGCAGCTTAAATAGCGGGATGAGGTATGAGCAGTACTTC
NA	TRBJ2-7	NA	TRBV2	CASSLPRSGTGRSGAQSEQYF	TGTGCCAGCAGTCTACCTCGGTCCGGGACAGGTCGAAGCGGGGCCCAGAGCGAGCAGTACTTC
NA	TRBJ1-3	NA	TRBV6-5	CASRSRSGKGNTIYF	TGTGCCAGCAGGTCCAGATCAGGGAAAGGAAACACCATATATTTT
NA	TRBJ1-1	TRBD1	TRBV18	CASSAQGVYRTEAFF	TGTGCCAGCTCAGCACAGGGGGTGTATAGGACTGAAGCTTTCTTT
few	TRBJ1-5	NA	TRBV5-3	CARSHDWGQDDQPQHF	TGTGCCAGAAGCCATGACTGGGGGCAAGATGATCAGCCCCAGCATTTT
few	TRBJ1-1	NA	TRBV28	CASSLTVPLNTEAFF	TGTGCCAGCAGCTTAACGGTACCGTTGAACACTGAAGCTTTCTTT
NA	TRBJ1-2	NA	TRBV19	CASSSDRSNYGYTF	TGTGCCAGTAGTTCTGACAGGTCTAACTATGGCTACACCTTC
NA	TRBJ2-7	TRBD1	TRBV28	CASSPPGQPYEQYF	TGTGCCAGCAGTCCCCCGGGACAGCCCTACGAGCAGTACTTC
NA	TRBJ2-1	NA	TRBV15	CATSRADFYNEQFF	TGTGCCACCAGCAGAGCGGACTTTTACAATGAGCAGTTCTTC
NA	TRBJ1-2	NA	TRBV11-2	CASSQGFNYGYTF	TGTGCCAGCAGCCAGGGTTTTAACTATGGCTACACCTTC
NA	TRBJ2-2	TRBD1	TRBV11-2	CASSTGTGHTGELFF	TGTGCCAGCAGCACTGGGACAGGGCACACCGGGGAGCTGTTTTTT
few	TRBJ1-2	NA	TRBV6-6	CASSPQADSSLSYTF	TGTGCCAGCAGTCCCCAAGCAGACAGCTCGTTAAGCTACACCTTC
NA	TRBJ2-7	NA	TRBV19	CASKPSQGSLYEQYF	TGTGCCAGTAAGCCATCGCAGGGATCTCTCTACGAGCAGTACTTC
few	TRBJ1-5	NA	TRBV6-1	CASSAVRTVANQPQHF	TGTGCCAGCAGTGCGGTTCGGACAGTAGCGAATCAGCCCCAGCATTTT
NA	TRBJ2-1	TRBD2	TRBV4-1	CASSQMTSGRSEQFF	TGCGCCAGCAGCCAAATGACTAGCGGGAGGAGTGAGCAGTTCTTC
NA	TRBJ2-1	NA	TRBV5-1	CASSLAYYNEQFF	TGCGCCAGCAGCTTGGCCTATTACAATGAGCAGTTCTTC
NA	TRBJ1-3	NA	TRBV7-2	CASSLAGGSGNTIYF	TGTGCCAGCAGCTTAGCAGGGGGCTCTGGAAACACCATATATTTT
NA	TRBJ2-7	TRBD2	TRBV28	CASSSPAAGAYEQYF	TGTGCCAGCAGTTCCCCCGCGGCGGGGGCCTACGAGCAGTACTTC
NA	TRBJ2-5	TRBD2	TRBV29-1	CSVTVGGARETQYF	TGCAGCGTTACAGTCGGGGGGGCGAGGGAGACCCAGTACTTC
NA	TRBJ1-1	TRBD1	TRBV2	CASSRDSYTEAFF	TGTGCCAGCAGTCGGGACAGCTACACTGAAGCTTTCTTT
NA	TRBJ2-2	TRBD2	TRBV11-3	CASSSQRESTGELFF	TGTGCCAGCAGCTCCCAGCGGGAGAGTACCGGGGAGCTGTTTTTT
NA	TRBJ2-7	TRBD1	TRBV18	CASSYEPGQFYEQYF	TGTGCCAGCTCCTATGAGCCGGGACAGTTTTACGAGCAGTACTTC
NA	TRBJ2-5	NA	TRBV5-6	CASSSGLGGLETQYF	TGTGCCAGCAGCTCGGGGTTGGGTGGGTTGGAGACCCAGTACTTC
NA	TRBJ2-7	NA	TRBV4-1	CASSQDRNGASYEQYF	TGCGCCAGCAGCCAAGATCGGAATGGAGCGTCCTACGAGCAGTACTTC
few	TRBJ1-3	TRBD1	TRBV29-1	CSVRDRGLLSGNTIYF	TGCAGCGTTCGGGACAGGGGTCTATTATCAGGAAACACCATATATTTT
NA	TRBJ1-2	NA	TRBV28	CASSAGGQDYGYTF	TGTGCCAGCAGCGCGGGGGGGCAAGACTATGGCTACACCTTC
NA	TRBJ2-2	TRBD2	TRBV14	CASSQDTRLAGVVTGELFF	TGTGCCAGCAGCCAAGATACTAGGCTAGCGGGAGTGGTAACCGGGGAGCTGTTTTTT
NA	TRBJ2-7	NA	TRBV28	CASSRDIRGEQYF	TGTGCCAGCAGTCGTGATATCCGGGGGGAGCAGTACTTC
NA	TRBJ2-5	NA	TRBV5-4	CASSSTRGETQYF	TGTGCCAGCAGCTCGACTAGAGGGGAGACCCAGTACTTC
NA	TRBJ1-1	NA	TRBV30	CAWSSGVWNTEAFF	TGTGCCTGGAGTTCAGGGGTTTGGAACACTGAAGCTTTCTTT
NA	TRBJ2-2	TRBD2	TRBV9	CASSVGGRAWNTGELFF	TGTGCCAGCAGCGTAGGCGGGAGGGCTTGGAACACCGGGGAGCTGTTTTTT
NA	TRBJ2-7	TRBD2	TRBV27	CASSITSGAPILYF	TGTGCCAGCAGTATTACTAGCGGCGCCCCTATTTTGTACTTC
NA	TRBJ1-1	NA	TRBV6-5	CASRPLGGGTTEAFF	TGTGCCAGCAGACCCTTGGGGGGAGGGACCACTGAAGCTTTCTTT
NA	TRBJ2-1	TRBD1	TRBV19	CASSIDRASSGNEQFF	TGTGCCAGTAGTATTGACAGGGCCTCCTCGGGGAATGAGCAGTTCTTC
NA	TRBJ1-1	NA	TRBV5-4	CASSDRGTEAFF	TGTGCCAGCAGCGATAGGGGCACTGAAGCTTTCTTT
NA	TRBJ1-4	NA	TRBV9	CASSEGGLAEKLFF	TGTGCCAGCAGCGAGGGGGGGCTTGCGGAAAAACTGTTTTTT
NA	TRBJ1-5	NA	TRBV2	CASSDAGRPGNQPQHF	TGTGCCAGCAGTGACGCAGGGCGGCCGGGCAATCAGCCCCAGCATTTT
once	TRBJ2-3	TRBD2	TRBV4-1	CASSLGLAPTDTQYF	TGCGCCAGCAGCCTCGGACTAGCGCCGACAGATACGCAGTATTTT
NA	TRBJ1-2	NA	TRBV5-1	CASSLTATIDYGYTF	TGCGCCAGCAGCTTAACAGCCACAATCGACTATGGCTACACCTTC
NA	TRBJ1-1	NA	TRBV28	CASSRGYTEAFF	TGTGCCAGCAGTCGGGGGTACACTGAAGCTTTCTTT
few	TRBJ2-4	NA	TRBV30	CAWSGSGLKYF	TGTGCCTGGAGTGGGTCCGGACTCAAGTACTTC
NA	TRBJ1-5	TRBD1	TRBV2	CASSEASPGGHQPQHF	TGTGCCAGCAGTGAAGCTTCGCCAGGGGGCCATCAGCCCCAGCATTTT
once	TRBJ2-5	TRBD1	TRBV19	CASSIGTAEETQYF	TGTGCCAGTAGTATTGGGACAGCCGAAGAGACCCAGTACTTC
NA	TRBJ2-4	TRBD1	TRBV6-5	CASSNGQGGKNIQYF	TGTGCCAGCAGTAACGGACAGGGCGGCAAAAACATTCAGTACTTC
NA	TRBJ2-7	NA	TRBV6-5	CASSYSIGVAYEQYF	TGTGCCAGCAGTTACTCGATCGGGGTCGCCTACGAGCAGTACTTC
few	TRBJ1-2	NA	TRBV7-9	CASSLAVPSYGYTF	TGTGCCAGCAGCTTAGCCGTCCCGTCCTATGGCTACACCTTC
NA	TRBJ2-7	TRBD2	TRBV28	CASIPNTGLAGGHEQYF	TGTGCCAGCATTCCCAATACGGGACTAGCGGGAGGGCACGAGCAGTACTTC
NA	TRBJ2-2	TRBD1	TRBV10-3	CAISSPGTGYTGELFF	TGTGCCATCAGTAGCCCCGGGACAGGGTACACCGGGGAGCTGTTTTTT
NA	TRBJ2-6	NA	TRBV29-1	CSVEEREFGANVLTF	TGCAGCGTTGAAGAAAGGGAGTTTGGGGCCAACGTCCTGACTTTC